The 19 T cell receptor beta chains in this list originate from one sample, sequenced in a study of post-analysis software for immune sequencing data. General study results and limits: Patients carried roughly 5 TRBV segments more frequently than controls did, and TRBV5-6, TRBV5-1 and TRBV20-1 were among them.

Included in the TCR beta cDNA libraries were unique molecular identifiers. TCRdb reanalysed the PCR reads using MiXCR and keeps one entry per CDR3 protein. The sample lists 450,000 or so distinct CDR3 sequences, approximately 45% occurring once. The antigens these receptors bind are not known. What was sequenced was blood. The receptors were gathered from a girl aged 10-17 years with multiple sclerosis.

V gene TRBV5-6 combines with J gene TRBJ2-3; 7 nucleotides match TRBD2. The junction had 11 bases not matched to a gene; V was cut back by 4 bases and J by 0 bases. Germline CDR1 and CDR2: SGHDT and YYEEEE. The CDR3 has 17 amino acids. This chain's CDR3 is CASSLDRLAASTDTQYF. CDR3 DNA sequence: TGTGCCAGCAGCCTGGATAGGCTAGCGGCTAGCACAGATACGCAGTATTTT.

The chain has TRBV27 and TRBJ2-3, with 8 positions matching TRBD2. Germline CDR1 is MNHEY and CDR2 is SMNVEV (reference sequence). V trimming: 5 bases; J trimming: 2 bases; junction bases outside the gene matches: 12. The CDR3 totals 17 residues. The CDR3 coding sequence is TGTGCCAGCAGTCCCCTCGTCCTAGCGGGCCCCACAGATACGCAGTATTTT. It translates to CASSPLVLAGPTDTQYF.

The CDR3 DNA reads as TGTGCCAGCACCACAGGACCTGAAGATCATGAGCAGTTCTTC. Its translation: CASTTGPEDHEQFF. The J gene is TRBJ2-1, the V gene TRBV28; possible D gene TRBD1, 5 bases. The germline V gene has CDR1 MDHEN and CDR2 SYDVKM. There are 14 residues in the CDR3. Trimming took 7 bases from V and 8 from J, leaving 18 bases between them.

This clonotype was detected a few times. The chain links TRBV12-3 or TRBV12-4 to TRBJ2-7; 11 bases map to TRBD1. The CDR3 length is 19 residues. V gave up 4 bases and J gave up 4 bases; unmatched junction bases: 18. CDR3 loop: CASSSRTGGVVDDVYEQYF. CDR3 bases: TGTGCCAGCAGTTCTCGGACAGGGGGCGTAGTGGACGATGTTTACGAGCAGTACTTC.

This clonotype was detected only a few times. V and J are TRBV4-2 and TRBJ2-5; TRBD2 matches at 8 bases. Judging by the DNA end, TRBJ2-7 fits better; the J call may be wrong. Germline lookup yields CDR1 LGHNA and CDR2 YNFKEQ. This CDR3 has 16 residues. CDR3 in amino acids: CASSQDLSGSIYEQYF. The DNA for the CDR3 is TGTGCCAGCAGCCAAGATTTAAGCGGGAGTATCTACGAGCAGTACTTC.

The chain has TRBV5-1 and TRBJ2-7; 11 nucleotides agree with TRBD1. Losses at the gene ends were 3 bases for V and 3 bases for J; bases not matched to a gene: 2. From germline, CDR1 is SGHRS and CDR2 YFSETQ. The CDR3 sequence is 14 residues long. The CDR3 DNA follows: TGCGCCAGCAGCTGGACAGGGGGCGGCTACGAGCAGTACTTC. Its protein product is CASSWTGGGYEQYF.

The chain recombines TRBV18 with TRBJ1-1; weak D call: TRBD1 (6 bases). V was trimmed by 1 base and J by 3 bases, leaving 12 bases between them. Germline CDR1 KGHSH, CDR2 LQKENI. CDR3 length: 15 amino acids. The CDR3 nucleotides read TGTGCCAGCTCACCACTAGAGGACAGCTACACTGAAGCTTTCTTT. Protein sequence: CASSPLEDSYTEAFF.

This clonotype was detected only once. The chain recombines TRBV20-1 with TRBJ1-1; TRBD1 might be the D (6 bases). V shed 0 bases and J shed 1 base, with 9 bases lying between them. This CDR3 is 14 amino acids long. Per germline, CDR1 DFQATT and CDR2 SNEGSKA (reference sequence). CDR3 sequence (DNA): TGCAGTGCTAGAGAAGGGGGAGGGAACACTGAAGCTTTCTTT. This translates into CSAREGGGNTEAFF.

The chain has TRBV2 and TRBJ1-2; D is unresolved. The germline gives CDR1 SNHLY, CDR2 FYNNEI. CDR3 length equals 14 residues. Trimming removed 7 bases from V and 0 bases from J, with 12 bases in between. The CDR3: CASIQNQANYGYTF. CDR3 sequence (DNA): TGTGCCAGCATCCAGAACCAGGCTAACTATGGCTACACCTTC.

This clonotype was counted between two and nine times. This sequence joins TRBV10-3 and TRBJ2-3; D remains ambiguous. The germline CDR1 and CDR2 sequences are ENHRY and SYGVKD. Between the trimmed V and J ends, which lost 3 bases and 0 bases, there was a span of 4 bases. The CDR3 has 13 amino acids. The CDR3 nucleotides read TGTGCCATCAGTGACGAGAGCACAGATACGCAGTATTTT. As protein: CAISDESTDTQYF.

The gene calls are TRBV5-1 and TRBJ2-1; TRBD2 matches 9 bases. CDR1 and CDR2 (germline): SGHRS, YFSETQ. The CDR3 has 19 amino acids. Germline trimming cut 0 bases from V and 1 base from J; bases unmatched to any gene: 11. The CDR3 loop is CASSLASAGGPSSYNEQFF. CDR3 sequence (DNA): TGCGCCAGCAGCTTGGCAAGCGCGGGAGGGCCATCATCCTACAATGAGCAGTTCTTC.

This sequence joins TRBV10-2 and TRBJ2-6; 8 positions agree with TRBD1. Germline V gene sequence: CDR1 WSHSY, CDR2 SAAADI. The CDR3 is 15 residues long. With V trimmed by 6 bases and J by 4 bases, 5 bases remained unmatched. CDR3 DNA sequence: TGCGCCAGCAGACTGGACAGGGCCGGGGCCAACGTCCTGACTTTC. Translation: CASRLDRAGANVLTF.

The chain employs TRBV4-1 and TRBJ1-2; 7 positions agree with TRBD1. The CDR3 length is 14 residues. J was trimmed by 2 bases and V by 4 bases; bases with no gene match: 4. CDR1 is MGHRA, CDR2 YSYEKL, per germline. The CDR3 spells CASSRTGVNYGYTF. The CDR3 nucleotides read TGCGCCAGCAGCCGGACAGGCGTAAACTATGGCTACACCTTC.

The genes are TRBV6-5 and TRBJ2-5; D call uncertain. The J call is uncertain, as TRBJ2-7 better fits the DNA end. This CDR3 is 12 amino acids long. In germline, CDR1 is MNHEY, CDR2 SVGAGI. In DNA, the CDR3 is TGTGCCAGCAGCCGCGTCCTAAGCGAGCAGTACTTC. It codes for CASSRVLSEQYF.

The chain links TRBV2 to TRBJ2-5; 8 bases agree with TRBD2. V dropped 6 bases and J dropped 5; count of bases not matched to a gene: 8. The CDR3 is 14 amino acids. Germline V CDR1 and CDR2: SNHLY, FYNNEI. For the CDR3, the DNA is TGTGCCAGCAGACTCGGGAGGGCCTTGGAGACCCAGTACTTC. It encodes CASRLGRALETQYF.

The V call is TRBV28, the J call TRBJ2-7; no definite D call. CDR1 is MDHEN, CDR2 SYDVKM, per germline. The V and J ends lost 2 bases and 6 bases respectively, with 11 bases between them. CDR3 length: 13 residues. CDR3 DNA sequence: TGTGCCAGCAGTTTACGGCAGGTCGGCGAGCAGTACTTC. Protein product: CASSLRQVGEQYF.

The J gene is TRBJ2-3, the V gene TRBV7-6; no clear D. Trimming removed 0 bases from V and 5 bases from J, with 3 bases in between. The CDR3 contains 12 residues. Looked up from germline, CDR1 is SGHVS and CDR2 is FNYEAQ. CDR3 in DNA: TGTGCCAGCAGCTTAGCGCAAGATACGCAGTATTTT. Amino acid sequence: CASSLAQDTQYF. Drawing the rest from reference TRBV7-6 and TRBJ2-3, the complete variable domain is GAGVSQSPRYKVTKRGQDVALRCDPISGHVSLYWYRQALGQGPEFLTYFNYEAQQDKSGLPNDRFSAERPEGSISTLTIQRTEQRDSAMYRCASSLAQDTQYFGPGTRLTVL.

This clonotype was seen more than once but under ten times. The chain combines TRBV28 with TRBJ2-5; 7 bases fit TRBD2. Germline loops: CDR1 MDHEN, CDR2 SYDVKM. Germline trimming cut 1 base from V and 4 bases from J; bases unmatched to any gene: 0. The CDR3 spans 13 residues. The CDR3 DNA sequence: TGTGCCAGCAGTTTATTAGCGGGAGAGACCCAGTACTTC. Encoded protein: CASSLLAGETQYF.

The gene calls are TRBV4-2 and TRBJ2-1, with 10 bases matching TRBD2. The V segment lost 0 bases and the J segment 4 bases; nucleotides outside the gene matches: 3. Germline V CDR1 and CDR2: LGHNA, YNFKEQ. This CDR3 has 16 amino acids. Here the CDR3 reads CASSQDRAGGYNEQFF. The CDR3 nucleotides read TGTGCCAGCAGCCAAGATCGAGCGGGAGGGTACAATGAGCAGTTCTTC.